This T cell receptor (beta chain) was observed in a study of OX40 agonist ivuxolimab in advanced cancers. As for the study in general: The group had a mean age of 60 years, ranged from roughly 23 to 90, and was 80% to 85% male.

General study findings and limits: Some of the nonresponding patients also showed low levels of normalized T-cell clonal expansion. Still undetermined is the antigen specificity of the expanded peripheral T cells. CD4+ T cells averaged fewer expanded clones than CD8+ T cells.

The table came from immunoSEQ multiplex PCR; TCRdb's copy has only in-frame clones and leaves some out. The repertoire holds fewer than 85,000 clones, with approximately 89% as singletons. Between the trimmed V and J ends, which lost 0 bases and 6 bases, there was a span of 15 bases. This CDR3 spans 15 amino acids. CDR1 is SGDLS, CDR2 YYNGEE, per germline. Regarding this clone: Its matching antigen is unknown.

Sequenced material: CD4+ or CD8+ T cells sorted from blood, taken in a trial of the OX40 agonist ivuxolimab. The chain combines TRBV9 with TRBJ1-1; D possibly corresponds to TRBD1 (5 bases). The receptor was isolated from an adult with an advanced solid tumor such as melanoma, head and neck, liver or kidney cancer. CDR3 in amino acids: CASSVGGAPRAEAFF. CDR3 nucleotides: TGTGCCAGCAGCGTAGGAGGGGCCCCGAGGGCTGAAGCTTTCTTT.